A single sample gave rise to the 17 T cell receptor beta chains below, sequenced in a study of blood T cell repertoires in COVID-19. Profiling relied on immunoSEQ multiplex PCR, and the TCRdb table lists in-frame clones only, not all of them. This sample has about 150,000 clones, with more than 85% found just once. The sequenced material came from peripheral blood. The receptors here all came from a woman between 65 and 79 years old with acute or convalescent COVID-19.

The rearrangement uses TRBV28 and TRBJ2-1, with D maybe TRBD2 (6 bases). The CDR3 is 13 amino acids. Deletions cut 6 bases from V and 12 bases from J, with 18 bases between. Looked up from germline, CDR1 is MDHEN and CDR2 is SYDVKM. The CDR3 nucleotides read TGTGCCAGCAGACTCCCCGCGGGATCCGGGCAGTTCTTC. Encoded protein: CASRLPAGSGQFF.

The chain has TRBV30 and TRBJ1-1; tentatively, D is TRBD1 (5 bases). Trimming stripped 6 bases from V and 1 base from J, with 15 bases between. CDR1 and CDR2 (germline): GTSNPN, SVGIG (reference sequence). This CDR3 comprises 14 residues. The CDR3 DNA is TGTGCCTGTACCCCGGGGGGGAGGAACACTGAAGCTTTCTTT. It translates to CACTPGGRNTEAFF.

This chain uses TRBV18 with TRBJ1-1, with a tentative D call TRBD1 (5 bases). The V end was cut by 4 bases, the J end by 7 bases, with 16 bases between. The CDR3 runs 14 residues. Germline CDR1 KGHSH, CDR2 LQKENI. CDR3 amino acids: CASSLPPGGGEAFF. In DNA, the CDR3 is TGTGCCAGCTCACTCCCACCGGGGGGGGGTGAAGCTTTCTTT. The variable domain in full, completed from reference TRBV18 and TRBJ1-1, reads NAGVMQNPRHLVRRRGQEARLRCSPMKGHSHVYWYRQLPEEGLKFMVYLQKENIIDESGMPKERFSAEFPKEGPSILRIQQVVRGDSAAYFCASSLPPGGGEAFFGQGTRLTVV.

This clone was recorded a few times. The V and J genes are TRBV21-1 and TRBJ1-5; the table calls TRBD1, which could not be checked here. TRBV21-1 is deemed a pseudogene. The CDR3 runs to 20 residues. The CDR3 DNA follows: TGTGCCAGCAGCAAATTAGCCCCACCGGGACAGAGAGATAGCAATCAGCCCCAGCATTTT. It codes for CASSKLAPPGQRDSNQPQHF.

V usage is TRBV18 and J usage is TRBJ2-1; D is possibly TRBD1 (6 bases). This CDR3 has 15 residues. The germline V gene encodes CDR1 KGHSH and CDR2 LQKENI. The V and J ends lost 3 bases and 7 bases respectively, with 16 bases between them. DNA for the CDR3: TGTGCCAGCTCACCGGCAGCGAAGGGGGATAATGAGCAGTTCTTC. It codes for CASSPAAKGDNEQFF.

The chain is built from TRBV20-1 and TRBJ2-1; TRBD2 aligns across 10 bases. V was pared by 3 bases and J by 5 bases, with 1 base of the junction left unmatched. This CDR3 is built from 13 residues. Germline CDR1 is DFQATT and CDR2 is SNEGSKA (reference sequence). The CDR3 bases are TGCAGTGCTAGTAGCGGGGGGAACAATGAGCAGTTCTTC. This gives the protein CSASSGGNNEQFF.

V and J are TRBV14 and TRBJ2-2, with 7 bases fitting TRBD2. The CDR3 runs to 14 residues. Losses at the gene ends were 4 bases for V and 6 bases for J; bases not matched to a gene: 5. Germline V gene sequence: CDR1 SGHDN, CDR2 FVKESK. The CDR3 DNA follows: TGTGCCAGCAGCCGTGCGGGGGTAGCCGGGGAGCTGTTTTTT. Amino acids: CASSRAGVAGELFF.

The rearrangement joins TRBV5-5 to TRBJ1-1, with D uncertain. CDR3 length equals 14 residues. Germline CDR1 and CDR2: SGHKS and YYEKEE (reference sequence). Trimming cost V 5 bases and J 1 base, with 12 bases left between them. The CDR3 DNA reads as TGTGCCAGCAGTCCCGGAGGCCAGAACACTGAAGCTTTCTTT. It yields the protein CASSPGGQNTEAFF.

This chain joins TRBV28 and TRBJ2-5, with a possible D match to TRBD2 (6 bases). The CDR3 is 14 residues long. Trimming pared 7 bases from V and 5 bases from J, leaving 17 bases between. Germline loops: CDR1 MDHEN, CDR2 SYDVKM. CDR3 amino acids: CASTPFGGAETQYF. The CDR3, as DNA: TGTGCCAGCACCCCCTTCGGCGGGGCGGAGACCCAGTACTTC.

The gene calls are TRBV24-1 and TRBJ2-2; no clear D gene. V lost 7 bases to trimming and J lost 4 bases, with 6 bases between them. This CDR3 is 12 amino acids long. Germline loops: CDR1 KGHDR, CDR2 SFDVKD. CDR3 DNA: TGTGCCACCAGGCCGAGCACCGGGGAGCTGTTTTTT. Residues: CATRPSTGELFF.

Notes on this clone: Other DNA sequences in this sample translate to the same CDR3. This chain links TRBV18 with TRBJ2-7; D perhaps matches TRBD2 (5 bases). This CDR3 spans 13 amino acids. Germline CDR1 reads KGHSH; CDR2 reads LQKENI. V was shortened by 6 bases and J by 5 bases, with 14 bases between the two germline ends. The CDR3 sequence is CASSPLAGNEQYF. The CDR3 bases are TGTGCCAGCTCTCCCCTTGCCGGGAACGAGCAGTACTTC.

The rearrangement joins TRBV2 to TRBJ2-6; the match to TRBD1 covers 8 bases. Looked up from germline, CDR1 is SNHLY and CDR2 is FYNNEI. J lost 9 bases, V lost 2 bases, and 9 bases had no gene match. The CDR3 spans 16 residues. The CDR3 DNA follows: TGTGCCAGCAGTGAAATGCAGGGGGCAGGAGTCAACGTCCTGACTTTC. It specifies CASSEMQGAGVNVLTF.

The rearrangement joins TRBV7-9 to TRBJ1-6; possibly TRBD1 for D (5 bases). In germline, CDR1 is SEHNR, CDR2 FQNEAQ (reference sequence). V shed 1 base and J shed 8 bases, with 12 bases lying between them. The CDR3 is 15 residues long. CDR3 DNA sequence: TGTGCCAGCAGCTTAGGGGGGGTGGATCATTCACCCCTCCACTTT. Translating gives CASSLGGVDHSPLHF.

This chain joins TRBV7-8 and TRBJ1-1; TRBD1 matches at 8 bases. Germline V CDR1 and CDR2: SGHVS, FQNEAQ. The CDR3 extends over 18 amino acids. The J segment lost 4 bases and the V segment lost 1 base, leaving 14 bases of the junction unmatched. The CDR3 DNA reads TGTGCCAGCAGCTTAGGGCGACAGGGGAGGATTGGCAGCACTGAAGCTTTCTTT. This codes for CASSLGRQGRIGSTEAFF.

J is TRBJ1-5 and V is TRBV7-9; the D gene is possibly TRBD1 (5 bases). Trimming removed 4 bases at V and 6 bases at J, with 13 bases between. Per the germline V gene, CDR1 is SEHNR and CDR2 is FQNEAQ (reference sequence). There are 14 residues in the CDR3. Here the CDR3 reads CASSYGGDGQPQHF. CDR3 coding DNA: TGTGCCAGCAGCTATGGGGGGGATGGTCAGCCCCAGCATTTT.

As DNA, the CDR3 is TGTGCCAGCAGCTTGACGGGTTTGGACTACGAGCAGTACTTC. It codes for CASSLTGLDYEQYF. V usage is TRBV5-5 and J usage is TRBJ2-7; unclear D gene. The CDR3 totals 14 residues. The V end was cut by 1 base, the J end by 3 bases, with 11 bases between. Germline V gene sequence: CDR1 SGHKS, CDR2 YYEKEE (reference sequence). Complete variable domain (other parts from reference TRBV5-5 and TRBJ2-7): DAGVTQSPTHLIKTRGQQVTLRCSPISGHKSVSWYQQVLGQGPQFIFQYYEKEERGRGNFPDRFSARQFPNYSSELNVNALLLGDSALYLCASSLTGLDYEQYFGPGTRLTVT.

The rearrangement uses TRBV2 and TRBJ1-2; possible D gene TRBD1, 6 bases. Germline values: CDR1 SNHLY, CDR2 FYNNEI. The CDR3 has 13 residues. V gave up 4 bases and J gave up 7 bases, with 13 bases separating them. Here the CDR3 reads CASSATGMFGYTF. Written as DNA, the CDR3 is TGTGCCAGCAGTGCCACAGGGATGTTTGGCTACACCTTC. Drawing the rest from reference TRBV2 and TRBJ1-2, the complete variable domain is EPEVTQTPSHQVTQMGQEVILRCVPISNHLYFYWYRQILGQKVEFLVSFYNNEISEKSEIFDDQFSVERPDGSNFTLKIRSTKLEDSAMYFCASSATGMFGYTFGSGTRLTVV.